The 26 T cell receptor beta chains in this list originate from one sample, sequenced in a study of cytomegalovirus exposure and HLA in healthy donors. The PCR had 60 Vbeta and 13 Jbeta primers. Profiled with immunoSEQ multiplex PCR; TCRdb holds only in-frame clones, not every one. Of some 180,000 clones listed, approximately 9.5% are singletons. The source material was PBMCs. These receptors were obtained from a woman under 40 in good health and CMV-seropositive.

This clone appeared a few times. The chain links TRBV4-1 to TRBJ1-3, with D perhaps TRBD1 (5 bases). The V and J ends lost 3 bases and 4 bases respectively, with 16 bases between them. Germline V gives CDR1 MGHRA, CDR2 YSYEKL. The CDR3 loop spans 16 amino acids. In DNA form, the CDR3 reads TGCGCCAGCAGCCATCAGGCAGGGCTTTCCGGAAACACCATATATTTT. Translated: CASSHQAGLSGNTIYF.

The V gene is TRBV2, the J gene TRBJ2-7; TRBD2 is a possible D gene (6 bases). Germline assignment: CDR1 SNHLY and CDR2 FYNNEI. This CDR3 region has 15 residues. V was trimmed by 4 bases and J by 0 bases, leaving 13 bases between them. CDR3 region: CASSGGGESSYEQYF. In DNA, the CDR3 is TGTGCCAGCAGTGGGGGCGGGGAAAGCTCCTACGAGCAGTACTTC.

The V and J genes are TRBV20-1 and TRBJ2-7; D uncertain. Germline V gives CDR1 DFQATT, CDR2 SNEGSKA (reference sequence). V was trimmed by 6 bases and J by 4 bases, leaving 10 bases between them. The CDR3 contains 11 residues. The chain's CDR3 is CSASTVYEQYF. The CDR3 region has the DNA TGCAGTGCCTCCACGGTTTACGAGCAGTACTTC.

This clone was counted once. This rearrangement joins TRBV7-2 to TRBJ2-1; perhaps TRBD2 as D (5 bases). The V gene's germline CDR1 is SGHTA and CDR2 FQGNSA. The CDR3 consists of 14 residues. The germline V and J ends were trimmed by 4 bases and 8 bases, with 15 bases remaining between them. This CDR3 reads CASSWRRLIDEQFF. CDR3 nucleotide sequence: TGTGCCAGCAGCTGGAGGAGACTTATAGATGAGCAGTTCTTC.

This clone was seen a few times. The rearrangement links TRBV2 to TRBJ1-2; the match to TRBD1 covers 7 bases. Per germline, CDR1 SNHLY and CDR2 FYNNEI. The CDR3 contains 14 residues. V dropped 5 bases and J dropped 9; count of bases not matched to a gene: 12. The CDR3 nucleotides read TGTGCCAGCAGTTACCGGACAGGCTTAGGGAGCTACACCTTC. Amino acids: CASSYRTGLGSYTF.

This clone was picked up a small number of times. The chain couples TRBV7-9 to TRBJ2-7, with a weak D call TRBD1 (6 bases). V was clipped by 7 bases and J by 3 bases, with 16 bases between them. This CDR3 comprises 14 residues. The germline CDR1 and CDR2 sequences are SEHNR and FQNEAQ (reference sequence). DNA for the CDR3: TGTGCCAGCACCTCCCTGGACAGACGCTACGAGCAGTACTTC. Protein: CASTSLDRRYEQYF.

This clone has a handful of counts. The chain combines TRBV12-2 with TRBJ1-5; the table's D call, TRBD1, has no DNA check behind it. TRBV12-2 is annotated as a pseudogene. The CDR3 covers 21 residues. Here the CDR3 DNA reads TGTGCAAGTCGCTTAGCGCTAAGCAGGGGCCCCCTCGACGGGAGCAATCAGCCCCAGCATTTT. It translates to CASRLALSRGPLDGSNQPQHF.

This clone was recorded a few times. This chain links TRBV2 with TRBJ1-5, with 8 bases that match TRBD1. Germline trimming cut 2 bases from V and 7 bases from J; bases unmatched to any gene: 4. From germline, CDR1 is SNHLY and CDR2 FYNNEI. This CDR3 comprises 14 residues. CDR3 in amino acids: CASSEQGARQPQHF. CDR3 coding DNA: TGTGCCAGCAGTGAACAGGGGGCTCGACAGCCCCAGCATTTT.

The rearrangement links TRBV18 to TRBJ2-1; 8 bases are a match to TRBD2. The CDR3 runs 16 residues. J lost 2 bases, V lost 6 bases, and 9 bases had no gene match. CDR1 is KGHSH and CDR2 is LQKENI in the germline V gene. The CDR3 DNA sequence: TGTGCCAGCTCCCCTACTAGCGGACAAACCTACAATGAGCAGTTCTTC. Translation gives CASSPTSGQTYNEQFF.

The rearrangement links TRBV5-6 to TRBJ2-7, with D possibly matching TRBD1 (6 bases). The CDR3 is 14 amino acids. Germline-derived CDR1 and CDR2 are SGHDT and YYEEEE. Trimming took 4 bases from V and 1 from J, leaving 12 bases between them. CDR3 in DNA: TGTGCCAGCAGCCCGCCGGACAGTTCCTACGAGCAGTACTTC. This gives the protein CASSPPDSSYEQYF.

This clone was counted between two and nine times. The CDR3 nucleotides read TGTGCCAGCATGGACCGGACTAGCGTCCCTTCTACAGATACGCAGTATTTT. Residues: CASMDRTSVPSTDTQYF. This sequence joins TRBV2 and TRBJ2-3, with TRBD2 matching over 9 bases. The junction had 14 bases not matched to a gene; V was cut back by 7 bases and J by 3 bases. CDR3 size: 17 residues. CDR1 SNHLY and CDR2 FYNNEI come from the germline V gene.

CDR3: CASSPGLQSGNEQFF. CDR3 DNA: TGCGCCAGCAGCCCGGGACTACAATCCGGCAATGAGCAGTTCTTC. The V call is TRBV10-1, the J call TRBJ2-1; TRBD2 matches at 7 bases. Germline V gives CDR1 WNHNN, CDR2 SYGVQD (reference sequence). There are 15 residues in the CDR3. V dropped 6 bases and J dropped 6; count of bases not matched to a gene: 11.

This chain joins TRBV29-1 and TRBJ2-2; D may be TRBD2 (6 bases). Germline CDR1 reads SQVTM; CDR2 reads ANQGSEA. The ends were cut back, 1 base at V and 5 bases at J, with 14 bases in the middle. The CDR3 runs 15 residues. The CDR3 coding sequence is TGCAGCGTTGAAGGCCGACTGGGGAGGACCGGGGAGCTGTTTTTT. As protein: CSVEGRLGRTGELFF.

The sample holds a few counts of this clone. V and J are TRBV23-1 and TRBJ1-4; no firm D call. TRBV23-1 falls under the ORF class, with uncertain function. Trimming shortened V by 2 bases and J by 0 bases, and 16 bases separated the two germline ends. The CDR3 totals 18 residues. The CDR3 bases are TGCGCCAGCAGTCAACCCGTCGGGGTCGGGGCAACTAATGAAAAACTGTTTTTT. The encoded protein is CASSQPVGVGATNEKLFF.

There are a few counts of this clone. V gene TRBV7-2 combines with J gene TRBJ2-2; D may be TRBD2 (5 bases). Trimming stripped 11 bases from V and 6 bases from J, with 16 bases between. The CDR3 is made up of 13 amino acids. Germline loops: CDR1 SGHTA, CDR2 FQGNSA. In DNA form, the CDR3 reads TGTGCCGTCCCGGGCCCGCGGGCCGGGGAGCTGTTTTTT. Residues: CAVPGPRAGELFF. Full variable domain (missing parts from reference TRBV7-2 and TRBJ2-2): GAGVSQSPSNKVTEKGKDVELRCDPISGHTALYWYRQSLGQGLEFLIYFQGNSAPDKSGLPSDRFSAERTGGSVSTLTIQRTQQEDSAVYLCAVPGPRAGELFFGEGSRLTVL.

On this clone: Different DNA sequences within this sample yield the same CDR3. The chain recombines TRBV7-6 with TRBJ2-7, with TRBD2 matching over 8 bases. The germline V gene has CDR1 SGHVS and CDR2 FNYEAQ. The V segment lost 3 bases and the J segment 3 bases; nucleotides outside the gene matches: 1. This CDR3 is built from 13 residues. This chain's CDR3 is CASSFSGNYEQYF. CDR3 nucleotide sequence: TGTGCCAGCAGCTTTAGCGGGAACTACGAGCAGTACTTC.

This clone turned up a few times. The rearrangement uses TRBV7-8 and TRBJ1-1; TRBD1 matches 9 bases. V was clipped by 3 bases and J by 3 bases; unmatched bases: 2. The CDR3 sequence is 14 residues long. CDR1 is SGHVS, CDR2 FQNEAQ, per germline. The CDR3 reads CASSFRTGDTEAFF. The CDR3 DNA is TGTGCCAGCAGCTTCAGGACAGGGGACACTGAAGCTTTCTTT.

This clone showed up just a few times. The rearrangement uses TRBV7-6 and TRBJ2-1; 11 bases match TRBD2. This CDR3 is built from 16 residues. Germline V lookup: CDR1 SGHVS, CDR2 FNYEAQ. Germline trimming cut 5 bases from V and 11 bases from J; bases unmatched to any gene: 14. The DNA for the CDR3 is TGTGCCAGCAGCGGAATTAGCGGGAGGGCCCTTGGGAAGCAGTTCTTC. It translates to CASSGISGRALGKQFF.

This clone was recorded a few times. The chain couples TRBV19 to TRBJ1-3; 10 bases map to TRBD1. Germline loops: CDR1 LNHDA, CDR2 SQIVND (reference sequence). This CDR3 contains 16 residues. V trimming: 2 bases; J trimming: 2 bases; junction bases outside the gene matches: 3. CDR3 region: CASSISGTGAGNTIYF. The DNA of the CDR3 is TGTGCCAGTAGTATATCCGGGACAGGGGCTGGAAACACCATATATTTT.

The CDR3 nucleotides read TGTGCCAGCAGCCCACGGAGTAGACTAGCGGGAATAGAGACCCAGTACTTC. Protein: CASSPRSRLAGIETQYF. This rearrangement joins TRBV14 to TRBJ2-5; the match to TRBD2 covers 11 bases. V shed 4 bases and J 4 bases; nucleotides not matched to a gene: 11. The CDR3 consists of 17 residues. CDR1 and CDR2 from the germline V gene are SGHDN and FVKESK. The entire variable domain, with the rest obtained from reference TRBV14 and TRBJ2-5, is as follows: EAGVTQFPSHSVIEKGQTVTLRCDPISGHDNLYWYRRVMGKEIKFLLHFVKESKQDESGMPNNRFLAERTGGTYSTLKVQPAELEDSGVYFCASSPRSRLAGIETQYFGPGTRLLVL.

This clone was seen a few times. The genes are TRBV29-1 and TRBJ2-5; 7 positions agree with TRBD1. This CDR3 has 14 amino acids. The germline V gene encodes CDR1 SQVTM and CDR2 ANQGSEA. V shed 7 bases and J 1 base; nucleotides not matched to a gene: 9. The CDR3 bases are TGCAGCGCCGCGAGGGGGCATCCCCAAGAGACCCAGTACTTC. This sequence encodes CSAARGHPQETQYF.

The chain carries TRBV4-2 and TRBJ2-5; the match to TRBD2 covers 9 bases. The germline gives CDR1 LGHNA, CDR2 YNFKEQ. The CDR3 is made up of 15 amino acids. Losses at the gene ends were 4 bases for V and 2 bases for J; bases not matched to a gene: 5. This chain's CDR3 is CASSPGAGGQETQYF. CDR3 coding DNA: TGTGCCAGCAGCCCCGGGGCGGGAGGGCAAGAGACCCAGTACTTC.

In its sample, this clone was seen a few times. This chain uses TRBV27 with TRBJ1-2, with D maybe TRBD1 (5 bases). The CDR3 length is 13 residues. Trimming took off 3 bases at V and 7 bases at J, with 12 bases between the two ends. CDR1 is MNHEY, CDR2 SMNVEV, per germline (reference sequence). CDR3: CASSFGGIGGYTF. The CDR3 nucleotides are TGTGCCAGCAGTTTCGGGGGTATAGGTGGCTACACCTTC.

This clone was recorded a few times. The rearrangement uses TRBV19 and TRBJ1-2; the D is unclear. This CDR3 is built from 12 residues. CDR1 is LNHDA and CDR2 is SQIVND in the germline V gene (reference sequence). V lost 7 bases and J lost 7, with 13 bases in between. The CDR3 region has the DNA TGTGCCAGTACTGCGGTTTTGGGTGGCTACACCTTC. This gives the protein CASTAVLGGYTF.

V usage is TRBV2 and J usage is TRBJ2-5; 8 nucleotides agree with TRBD2. V dropped 5 bases and J dropped 3; count of bases not matched to a gene: 11. Germline assignment: CDR1 SNHLY and CDR2 FYNNEI. This CDR3 region has 16 residues. DNA for the CDR3: TGTGCCAGCAGTCGCCAGGGACTAGAGGGAGAAGAGACCCAGTACTTC. It yields the protein CASSRQGLEGEETQYF.

This clone has only a few counts. The chain has TRBV2 and TRBJ1-2; tentative D call: TRBD1 (6 bases). Germline lookup yields CDR1 SNHLY and CDR2 FYNNEI. V lost 6 bases, J lost 2 bases, and 13 bases lay in between. The CDR3 has 14 amino acids. The CDR3 sequence: CASRPGGGNYGYTF. In DNA form, the CDR3 reads TGTGCCAGCAGACCCGGTGGGGGCAACTATGGCTACACCTTC.